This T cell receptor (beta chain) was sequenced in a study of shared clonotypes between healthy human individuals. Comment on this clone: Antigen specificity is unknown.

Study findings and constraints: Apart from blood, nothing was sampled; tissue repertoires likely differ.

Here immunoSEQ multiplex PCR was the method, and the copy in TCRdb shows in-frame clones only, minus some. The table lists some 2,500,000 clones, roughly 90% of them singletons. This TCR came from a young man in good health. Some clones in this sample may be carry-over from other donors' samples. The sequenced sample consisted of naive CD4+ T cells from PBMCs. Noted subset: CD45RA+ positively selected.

For the CDR3, the DNA is TGTGCCAGCAGCTTAGTACCGCTTCCTCAAGGAAACACCATATATTTT. Translating gives CASSLVPLPQGNTIYF. The rearrangement links TRBV7-8 to TRBJ1-3; D unclear. Germline V gene data show CDR1 as SGHVS and CDR2 as FQNEAQ. V shed 1 base and J shed 4 bases, with 14 bases lying between them. The CDR3 covers 16 residues.